The rows below give T cell receptor beta chains drawn from one sample of a study of shared clonotypes between healthy human individuals. Produced via immunoSEQ multiplex PCR; TCRdb's table is partial and in-frame only. The sample lists over a million clones, around 97% occurring once. Sequencing input: naive CD4+ T cells sorted from blood. The source is a man younger than 40 in good health. The CDR3 runs from the conserved cysteine through the conserved F or W. The order of the fields is CDR3 protein, CDR3 DNA, D gene, V gene, J gene, clone size. A D gene is named only where the DNA matches it firmly. Size tells how often a clone was seen (once, few, many) or the class of an expanded clone, and some rows leave it out.

CASSPSAGGGNQPQHF,TGTGCCAGCTCACCATCGGCAGGGGGAGGCAATCAGCCCCAGCATTTT,TRBD1,TRBV18,TRBJ1-5,once
CASSLSRTTNEQFF,TGTGCCAGCAGTTTATCGCGGACGACCAATGAGCAGTTCTTC,.,TRBV28,TRBJ2-1,.
CASTLVNNYEQYF,TGTGCCAGCACCCTCGTTAATAACTACGAGCAGTACTTC,.,TRBV28,TRBJ2-7,.
CASSQDRNRAGYNEQFF,TGCGCCAGCAGCCAAGACCGAAACAGGGCGGGCTACAATGAGCAGTTCTTC,.,TRBV4-3,TRBJ2-1,.
CASSLGQGPAYEQYF,TGCGCCAGCAGCTTGGGACAGGGGCCCGCCTACGAGCAGTACTTC,TRBD1,TRBV5-1,TRBJ2-7,.
CASSHQLAGGADTQYF,TGTGCCAGCAGCCACCAACTAGCGGGAGGAGCAGATACGCAGTATTTT,TRBD2,TRBV14,TRBJ2-3,.
CATSYTGDGLAKETQYF,TGTGCCACCAGCTATACGGGGGACGGACTCGCAAAAGAGACCCAGTACTTC,.,TRBV19,TRBJ2-5,.
CASSLTSGIQETQYF,TGTGCCAGCAGCTTGACTAGCGGGATACAAGAGACCCAGTACTTC,TRBD2,TRBV5-4,TRBJ2-5,.
CASSGIWATGELFF,TGTGCCAGCAGTGGGATTTGGGCCACCGGGGAGCTGTTTTTT,.,TRBV7-2,TRBJ2-2,once
CASRSRPYNEQFF,TGTGCCAGCAGGTCCCGGCCCTACAATGAGCAGTTCTTC,.,TRBV6-6,TRBJ2-1,.
CASNTGLRTGELFF,TGTGCCAGCAACACAGGACTACGCACCGGGGAGCTGTTTTTT,.,TRBV14,TRBJ2-2,.
CASSLARWNEQFF,TGTGCCAGCAGTTTGGCCAGATGGAATGAGCAGTTCTTC,.,TRBV6-5,TRBJ2-1,.
CASSVAGQTYEQYF,TGTGCCAGCAGCGTAGCAGGTCAGACCTACGAGCAGTACTTC,.,TRBV9,TRBJ2-7,.
CASSEGLAADLRVYNEQFF,TGTGCCAGCAGCGAAGGACTAGCGGCCGACCTTAGGGTGTACAATGAGCAGTTCTTC,TRBD2,TRBV7-2,TRBJ2-1,.
CASSLVQGPGELFF,TGTGCCAGCAGCTTGGTGCAGGGCCCCGGGGAGCTGTTTTTT,.,TRBV5-4,TRBJ2-2,.
CASSDRTAEQYF,TGTGCCAGCAGTGATAGGACGGCCGAGCAGTACTTC,.,TRBV2,TRBJ2-7,.
CASRTQGFGNEQFF,TGTGCCAGTCGGACACAGGGATTCGGCAATGAGCAGTTCTTC,.,TRBV19,TRBJ2-1,once
CASSVEESTGELFF,TGTGCCAGCAGTGTTGAAGAAAGCACCGGGGAGCTGTTTTTT,.,TRBV6-4,TRBJ2-2,.
CASSPVVTSAGELFF,TGTGCCAGCAGCCCAGTGGTGACTAGTGCCGGGGAGCTGTTTTTT,.,TRBV9,TRBJ2-2,once
CASSPLAGTQETQYF,TGTGCCAGCAGCCCATTGGCAGGAACCCAAGAGACCCAGTACTTC,.,TRBV7-2,TRBJ2-5,.